This TCR beta chain stems from a study of post-analysis software for immune sequencing data. About the study: Included courses were relapsing-remitting and secondary progressive multiple sclerosis; progressive-relapsing multiple sclerosis was also included.

The CDR3 has 15 amino acids. Germline loops: CDR1 MNHNS, CDR2 SASEGT. With 4 bases clipped from V and 7 bases from J, the junction kept 8 bases outside the gene matches. TCR beta libraries were prepared from cDNA with unique molecular identifiers. A population of about 1 to 11 million T cells gave rise to 400,000 to 550,000 cDNA molecules. TCRdb re-derived calls from the PCR reads in MiXCR, one entry per CDR3 protein. This sample carries hundreds of thousands of distinct CDR3 sequences, roughly 45% of them seen once, and the ten largest clones take approximately 1.7%. Study findings and constraints: In multiple sclerosis, normalized Chao1 diversity was significantly below that of controls. Strong same-batch co-clustering of samples appeared with F measure clustering. Relative to controls, patients had five TRBV segments at higher frequency, with TRBV5-6, TRBV5-1 and TRBV20-1 among these.

Comment on this clonotype: Its antigen is undetermined.

Input material: blood. The origin of this receptor is a girl between 10 and 17 years old with multiple sclerosis. The chain uses TRBV6-1 and TRBJ2-3; 10 nucleotides match TRBD2. For the CDR3, the DNA is TGTGCCAGCAGTGTTGGAGCGGGGGGGCAATATACGCAGTATTTT. This translates into CASSVGAGGQYTQYF.